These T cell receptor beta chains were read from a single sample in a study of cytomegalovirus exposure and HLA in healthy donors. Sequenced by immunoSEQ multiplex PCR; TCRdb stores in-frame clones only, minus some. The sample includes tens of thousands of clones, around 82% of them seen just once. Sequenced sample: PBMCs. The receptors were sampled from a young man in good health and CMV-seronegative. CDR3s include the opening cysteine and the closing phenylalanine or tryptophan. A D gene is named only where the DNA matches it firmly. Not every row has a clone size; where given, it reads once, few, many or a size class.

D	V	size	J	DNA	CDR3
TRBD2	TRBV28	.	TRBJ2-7	TGTGCCAGCAGTTTATCTCCTAGCGGCTACGAGCAGTACTTC	CASSLSPSGYEQYF
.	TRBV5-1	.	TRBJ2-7	TGCGCCAGCAGCTTTTGGGCAGGGCGATACGAGCAGTACTTC	CASSFWAGRYEQYF
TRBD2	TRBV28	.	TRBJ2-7	TGTGCCAGCAGTTTAGCGGGGGACTCCTACGAGCAGTACTTC	CASSLAGDSYEQYF
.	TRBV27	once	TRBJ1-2	TGTGCCAGCAGTTCCAACCCCGAGTACTATGGCTACACCTTC	CASSSNPEYYGYTF
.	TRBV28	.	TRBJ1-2	TGTGCCAGCAGTTTTGAGGGTGTGGTTACCTATGGCTACACCTTC	CASSFEGVVTYGYTF
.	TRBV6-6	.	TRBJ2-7	TGTGCCAGCAGACCCCAGGGGCGGGACGAGCAGTACTTC	CASRPQGRDEQYF
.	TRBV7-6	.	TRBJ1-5	TGTGCCAGCAGCCCCTCGGACAGAGCACAATCAGCCCCAGCATTT	CASSPSDRAQSAPAF
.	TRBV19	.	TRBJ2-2	TGTGCCACCCTGAACAGGGACACCGGGGAGCTGTTTTTT	CATLNRDTGELFF
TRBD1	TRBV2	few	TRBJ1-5	TGTGCCAGCAGCGGGACAGTCCAAGGGGCCCAGCATTTT	CASSGTVQGAQHF
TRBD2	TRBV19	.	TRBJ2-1	TGTGCCAGTATCCAACGAGCGGGAACTTACAATGAGCAGTTCTTC	CASIQRAGTYNEQFF
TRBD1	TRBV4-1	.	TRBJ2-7	TGCGCCAGCAGCCAAGAAAGCGACAGGGGGCAAGAGAGGTACTTC	CASSQESDRGQERYF
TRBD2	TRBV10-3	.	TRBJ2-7	TGTGCCATCAGGACGGGGGGAGGGCCTGGAGAGCAGTACTTC	CAIRTGGGPGEQYF
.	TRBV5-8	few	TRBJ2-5	TGTGCCAGCAGCTTGGCATCGGTCCAAGAGACCCAGTACTTC	CASSLASVQETQYF
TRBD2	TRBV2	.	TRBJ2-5	TGTGCCAGCAGTTCCCTGGACAGGACTAGCGCTAGGGAGACCCAGTACTTC	CASSSLDRTSARETQYF
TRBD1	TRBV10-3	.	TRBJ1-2	TGTGCCATCAGGGTGCCGACAGGGGGCGGCTATGGCTACACCTTC	CAIRVPTGGGYGYTF
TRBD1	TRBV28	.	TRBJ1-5	TGTGCCAGCAGTGACAGGGCTAATCAGCCCCAGCATTTT	CASSDRANQPQHF
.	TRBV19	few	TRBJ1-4	TGTGCCAGTAGGGCTCCGAATCGCGAAAAACTGTTTTTT	CASRAPNREKLFF
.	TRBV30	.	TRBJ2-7	TGTGCCTGGAGTGTTGCAGGGGGGTTCTACGAGCAGTACTTC	CAWSVAGGFYEQYF
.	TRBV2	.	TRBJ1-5	TGTGCCAGCAGTGAAAGGTTTCAGGGATCTCAGCCCCAGCATTTT	CASSERFQGSQPQHF
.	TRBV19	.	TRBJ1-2	TGTGCCAGTAGCATCTTACACCCAACCAACTATGGCTACACCTTC	CASSILHPTNYGYTF
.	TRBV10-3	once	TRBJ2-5	TGTGCCATCAGTGCATTCTCTTGGGGGCGCGAGACCCAGTACTTC	CAISAFSWGRETQYF
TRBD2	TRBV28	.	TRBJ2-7	TGTGCCAGCAGTGCCGGGACTAGCGGCTCCTACGAGCAGTACTTC	CASSAGTSGSYEQYF
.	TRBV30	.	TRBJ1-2	TGTGCCTGGAGTGCCAGCGGTGGCTACACCTTC	CAWSASGGYTF
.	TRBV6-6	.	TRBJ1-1	TGTGCCAGCACCCGAGGGGGGAACACTGAAGCTTTCTTT	CASTRGGNTEAFF
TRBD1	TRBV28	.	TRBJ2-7	TGTGCCAGCAGTCCGGGCAGGGGGCCGAATCCCTACGAGCAGTACTTC	CASSPGRGPNPYEQYF
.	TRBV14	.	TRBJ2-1	TGTGCCAGCAGCCACACACATGAGCAGTTCTTC	CASSHTHEQFF
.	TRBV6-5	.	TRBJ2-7	TGTGCCAGCGGTAGCGCTTACGAGCAGTACTTC	CASGSAYEQYF
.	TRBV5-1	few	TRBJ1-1	TGCGCCAGCAGCATGCAGGGTTGGGGAACTGAAGCTTTCTTT	CASSMQGWGTEAFF
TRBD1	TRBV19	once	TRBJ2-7	TGTGCCTCAAGCGGCCGGCGGACAGGAACCTACGAGCAGTACTTC	CASSGRRTGTYEQYF
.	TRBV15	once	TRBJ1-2	TGTGCCACCAGCAGAGAATTTAGGCAGGCCCTTGCTAACTATGGCTACACCTTC	CATSREFRQALANYGYTF
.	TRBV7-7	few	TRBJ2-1	TGTGCTAGCAGCTTGGGGGAGGGGGATGAGCAGTTCTTC	CASSLGEGDEQFF
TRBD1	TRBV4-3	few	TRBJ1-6	TGCGCCAGAAGAAACAGGGGATGCTCACCCCTCCACTTT	CARRNRGCSPLHF
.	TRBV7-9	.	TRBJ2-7	TGTGCCAGCAGCGCACGGACGGGGACCTACGAGCAGTACTTC	CASSARTGTYEQYF
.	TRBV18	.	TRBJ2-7	TGTGCCAGCTCACCGGAACAGTCTATAGGTACTTCCGAGCAGTACTTC	CASSPEQSIGTSEQYF
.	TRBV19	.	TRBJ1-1	TGTGCCAGTAGTATCGGACAGTTAAACACTGAAGCTTTCTTT	CASSIGQLNTEAFF
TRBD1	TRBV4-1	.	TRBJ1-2	TGCGCCAGCAGCCTGACAGGGGGAGACTATGGCTACACCTTC	CASSLTGGDYGYTF
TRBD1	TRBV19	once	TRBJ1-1	TGTGCCAGTAGTATTCAGGGGGCGAACGGTGAAGCTTTCTTT	CASSIQGANGEAFF
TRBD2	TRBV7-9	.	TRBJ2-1	TGTGCCAGCAGCTCAGCGGGGGGGCGGAATGAGCAGTTCTTC	CASSSAGGRNEQFF
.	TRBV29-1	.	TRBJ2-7	TGCAGCGACCTAAACCTAGCTTCGGGAGAGCAGTACTTC	CSDLNLASGEQYF
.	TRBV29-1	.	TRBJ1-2	TGCAGCGTTGTCGGAGTAGACTATGGCTACACCTTC	CSVVGVDYGYTF
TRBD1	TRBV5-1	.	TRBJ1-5	TGCGCCAGCAGCTTGGACACAGGGGGGAGTCAGCCCCAGCATTTT	CASSLDTGGSQPQHF
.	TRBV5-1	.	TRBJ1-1	TGCGCCAGCAGCTTCGCCGGTTTTAGCACTGAAGCTTTCTTT	CASSFAGFSTEAFF
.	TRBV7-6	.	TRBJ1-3	TGTGCCAGCAGCCCTGGGCCAAACTCTGGAAACACCATATATTTT	CASSPGPNSGNTIYF
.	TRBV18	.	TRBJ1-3	TGTGCCAGCTCACGGACAGTAGCGAGCTCTGGAAACACCATATATTTT	CASSRTVASSGNTIYF
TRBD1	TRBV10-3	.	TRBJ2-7	TGTGCCATCAGTGAGTCGGCGGGGACAGGGGGAAATAATGGATACGAGCAGTACTTC	CAISESAGTGGNNGYEQYF
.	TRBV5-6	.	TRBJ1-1	TGTGCCAGCAGCTGGCGGGGTCTGATGTTGACTGAAGCTTTCTTT	CASSWRGLMLTEAFF
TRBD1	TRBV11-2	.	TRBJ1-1	TGTGCCAGCAGCTTCCTAAATCCGGGTCTCAGGGGGGACACTGAAGCTTTCTTT	CASSFLNPGLRGDTEAFF
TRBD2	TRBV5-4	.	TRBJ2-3	TGTGCCAGCAGTATAGCGGGGGGGCCAGATACGCAGTATTTT	CASSIAGGPDTQYF
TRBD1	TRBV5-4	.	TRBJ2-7	TGTGCCAGCAGCATAAGGACAGGGAACTACGAGCAGTACTTC	CASSIRTGNYEQYF